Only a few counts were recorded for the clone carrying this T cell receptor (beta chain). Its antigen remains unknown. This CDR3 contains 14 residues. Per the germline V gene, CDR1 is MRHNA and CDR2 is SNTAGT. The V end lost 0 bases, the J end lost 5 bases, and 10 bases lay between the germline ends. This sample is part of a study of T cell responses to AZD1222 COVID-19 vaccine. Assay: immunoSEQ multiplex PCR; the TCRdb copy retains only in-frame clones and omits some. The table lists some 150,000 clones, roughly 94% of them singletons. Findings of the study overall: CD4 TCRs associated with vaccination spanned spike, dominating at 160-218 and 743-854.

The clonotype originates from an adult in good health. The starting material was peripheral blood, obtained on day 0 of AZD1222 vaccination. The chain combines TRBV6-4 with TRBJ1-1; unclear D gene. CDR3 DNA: TGTGCCAGCAGTGACTCTGGGGAATCGACTGAAGCTTTCTTT. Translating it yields CASSDSGESTEAFF.